One and the same sample provided the 14 T cell receptor beta chains below, sequenced in a study of cytomegalovirus exposure and HLA in healthy donors. Primers included in the PCR were 60 Vbeta and 13 Jbeta primers. TCRdb's table, derived via immunoSEQ multiplex PCR, lists solely in-frame clones and lacks some. The sample includes nearly 300,000 clones, around 86% seen only once; the top ten take 3.5% to 4%. Sequenced: PBMCs. These receptors originate from a man aged 40-49 years in good health and CMV-seropositive.

V usage is TRBV21-1 and J usage is TRBJ1-2; TRBD1 is the table's D call, not checked against the DNA. TRBV21-1 is a listed pseudogene. The CDR3 is made up of 15 amino acids. CDR3 bases: TGTGCCAGCAGCAAAGGGACAGGGAGTGACTATGGCTACACCTTC. Its protein is CASSKGTGSDYGYTF.

This clone appeared once. This chain connects TRBV10-3 to TRBJ2-3; D is perhaps TRBD2 (5 bases). Germline V gene data show CDR1 as ENHRY and CDR2 as SYGVKD. The CDR3 sequence is 13 residues long. V was pared by 0 bases and J by 4 bases, with 5 bases between. CDR3 loop: CAISESRADTQYF. CDR3 sequence (DNA): TGTGCCATCAGTGAGTCGAGGGCAGATACGCAGTATTTT.

On this clone: One junction end disagrees with the germline gene, perhaps due to a read error. V and J are TRBV4-1 and TRBJ2-1; no firm D call. Germline V gene sequence: CDR1 MGHRA, CDR2 YSYEKL. CDR3 length: 15 amino acids. CDR3: CTSSQWPQSYNEQFF. CDR3 nucleotides: TGCACCAGCAGCCAATGGCCCCAGTCCTACAATGAGCAGTTCTTC.

The chain has TRBV9 and TRBJ2-2; 7 bases fit TRBD1. Germline assignment: CDR1 SGDLS and CDR2 YYNGEE. Trimming removed 6 bases from V and 4 bases from J; junction bases left unmatched: 6. The CDR3 sequence is 14 residues long. The CDR3 DNA reads as TGTGCCAGCACCACAGGGGTGGGCACCGGGGAGCTGTTTTTT. It encodes CASTTGVGTGELFF.

The genes are TRBV28 and TRBJ2-7, with 9 bases that match TRBD1. This CDR3 comprises 17 residues. Germline V gene lookup returns CDR1 MDHEN and CDR2 SYDVKM. V gave up 2 bases and J gave up 7 bases; unmatched junction bases: 15. This CDR3 is CASSLRPPGQGHSEQYF. The CDR3 bases are TGTGCCAGCAGTTTACGCCCACCGGGACAGGGTCATTCTGAGCAGTACTTC.

J is TRBJ1-3 and V is TRBV6-5; D is uncertain. Trimming removed 0 bases from V and 0 bases from J, with 9 bases in between. The CDR3 length is 16 residues. Germline-derived CDR1 and CDR2 are MNHEY and SVGAGI. Here the CDR3 reads CASSYSRSSSGNTIYF. In DNA, the CDR3 is TGTGCCAGCAGTTACTCAAGGAGCAGCTCTGGAAACACCATATATTTT.

This clone was counted once. The CDR3 here is CASSVRGGAGGADTQYF. In DNA, the CDR3 is TGTGCCAGCAGCGTAAGGGGTGGGGCCGGCGGGGCAGATACGCAGTATTTT. V usage is TRBV9 and J usage is TRBJ2-3; a possible D gene is TRBD2 (6 bases). CDR3 size: 17 residues. Germline V CDR1 and CDR2: SGDLS, YYNGEE. Deletions cut 1 base from V and 4 bases from J, with 19 bases between.

The chain employs TRBV25-1 and TRBJ1-1; D perhaps matches TRBD1 (5 bases). There are 14 residues in the CDR3. Looked up from germline, CDR1 is MGHDK and CDR2 is SYGVNS. Trimming removed 4 bases at V and 0 bases at J, with 9 bases between. The CDR3 region is CASSGWGVNTEAFF. In nucleotides, the CDR3 is TGTGCCAGCAGTGGGTGGGGGGTGAACACTGAAGCTTTCTTT.

This clone was observed a few times. Other DNA sequences in the sample encode the same CDR3. The CDR3 spells CASSYGRELNTEAFF. The CDR3 DNA is TGTGCCAGCAGTTACGGGCGGGAATTGAACACTGAAGCTTTCTTT. This chain connects TRBV6-5 to TRBJ1-1; D call uncertain. Trimming shortened V by 2 bases and J by 0 bases, and 10 bases separated the two germline ends. The V gene's germline CDR1 is MNHEY and CDR2 SVGAGI. CDR3 length equals 15 residues.

The chain uses TRBV19 and TRBJ2-3, with TRBD2 matching over 9 bases. This CDR3 is 16 amino acids long. Per germline, CDR1 LNHDA and CDR2 SQIVND (reference sequence). V shed 5 bases, J shed 4 bases, and the junction held 10 bases outside the gene matches. CDR3 DNA: TGTGCCAGTAGTCCACTTAGCGGGAGTTCGGCAGATACGCAGTATTTT. Protein: CASSPLSGSSADTQYF. The variable domain in full, completed from reference TRBV19 and TRBJ2-3, reads DGGITQSPKYLFRKEGQNVTLSCEQNLNHDAMYWYRQDPGQGLRLIYYSQIVNDFQKGDIAEGYSVSREKKESFPLTVTSAQKNPTAFYLCASSPLSGSSADTQYFGPGTRLTVL.

The chain joins TRBV5-1 to TRBJ2-7, with D possibly TRBD1 on 5 matching bases. The germline V gene encodes CDR1 SGHRS and CDR2 YFSETQ. The CDR3 totals 15 residues. The V and J ends lost 0 bases and 0 bases respectively, with 10 bases between them. CDR3 region: CASSLGGVSSYEQYF. The CDR3 DNA is TGCGCCAGCAGCTTGGGGGGCGTAAGCTCCTACGAGCAGTACTTC. The complete variable domain, with remaining parts taken from reference TRBV5-1 and TRBJ2-7, reads KAGVTQTPRYLIKTRGQQVTLSCSPISGHRSVSWYQQTPGQGLQFLFEYFSETQRNKGNFPGRFSGRQFSNSRSEMNVSTLELGDSALYLCASSLGGVSSYEQYFGPGTRLTVT.

The chain has TRBV27 and TRBJ1-1, with D possibly matching TRBD1 (5 bases). The V gene lost 3 bases and the J gene lost 4 bases, with 9 bases spanning the gap. Germline loops: CDR1 MNHEY, CDR2 SMNVEV (reference sequence). CDR3 size: 13 residues. The CDR3: CASSFRDFTEAFF. The CDR3, as DNA: TGTGCCAGCAGTTTCAGGGACTTCACTGAAGCTTTCTTT.

The rearrangement uses TRBV5-1 and TRBJ2-6; TRBD1 matches 8 bases. The V gene end was trimmed by 4 bases and the J gene end by 1 base; junction bases not matched to a gene: 7. From germline, CDR1 is SGHRS and CDR2 YFSETQ. The CDR3 contains 17 residues. The CDR3: CASSGRQGRSGANVLTF. The CDR3 DNA sequence: TGCGCCAGCAGCGGGAGACAGGGGCGATCTGGGGCCAACGTCCTGACTTTC.

The chain carries TRBV4-1 and TRBJ2-5, with a tentative D call TRBD2 (5 bases). The DNA end favors TRBJ2-7, so the J call may be wrong. This CDR3 comprises 15 residues. CDR1 is MGHRA and CDR2 is YSYEKL in the germline V gene. CDR3 nucleotides: TGCGCCAGCAGCCAAGAACGAGGGCACTCCTACGAGCAGTACTTC. Translating gives CASSQERGHSYEQYF.